This T cell receptor (beta chain) was sequenced during a study of blood T cell repertoires in COVID-19 (dated by TCRdb to about 2020). Turning to the overall study: Samples covering the acute and convalescent phases of COVID-19 were provided by collaborators in the United States, Italy and Spain. The prospective study material was composed of cDNA or gDNA derived from T cells, B-cell-depleted T cells, or PBMCs. The dataset comprised deeply sampled blood TCRbeta repertoires from subjects exposed to, actively infected with, or recovered from COVID-19. The repertoires were made available in a free public database intended to serve as a resource for research on the immune response to SARS-CoV-2. The samples were drawn from the first 160 participants of the ongoing ImmuneRACE study and from some 1,300 subjects provided by 6 global collaborators. Nearly every sample came with metadata listing a de-identified subject ID, COVID-19 status, age in years and sex. HLA class I and class II types, where available, came from metadata supplied by the sample provider rather than from assay-based typing. What the study reported, not specific to this receptor: The amount of clinical and demographic metadata varied by source and participant and was provided uncurated.

TCRbeta CDR3 regions were amplified from genomic DNA by means of the immunoSEQ Assay, a bias-controlled multiplex PCR. In the paper's pipeline: Within the assay, amplification of reference gene primers was used to estimate how many nucleated cells each sample contained. Sequence reads were collapsed and filtered to measure the absolute abundance of every unique TCRbeta CDR3 rearrangement. Productive Simpson clonality was computed per sample as the square root of Simpson's diversity index over productive rearrangements. TCRdb took over this immuneACCESS table, retaining in-frame rearrangements with V and J assigned. Such tables are incomplete; in checked studies, under half of the missing clones stem from an unresolved V gene, and the remainder is unexplained. The V and J calls and clone size come from that table; D and trimming were worked out from the DNA. The sample yields 95,000 to 150,000 clones; 70% to 90% were counted once. Together, the top ten hold roughly 4% of the sample.

On this clone: No antigen is known for it. Base qualities are not at hand, and no much larger clone is one base apart.

Collaborating institutions collected whole blood in K2EDTA tubes following their own protocols. For TCRbeta analysis, collaborators shipped samples as frozen whole blood, isolated PBMCs, or DNA extracted from either of those sample types. The clonotype was recovered from a man aged 35 to 55 with acute or convalescent COVID-19. Sequencing was done on a sample of peripheral blood.

Here the CDR3 is given as CASRTALSYEQYF. The DNA is TGTGCCAGCCGGACAGCGCTCTCCTACGAGCAGTACTTC. In this chain, TRBV27 is recombined with TRBJ2-7; 6 matching bases give a weak D call of TRBD1. V gives up 8 bases and J gives up 0 bases, and the segment between their germline ends measures 11 bases. The germline V gene (reference sequence) gives CDR1 as MNHEY and CDR2 as SMNVEV. The CDR3 holds 13 amino acids from the cysteine to the phenylalanine. CDR3 DNA only is kept here, 39 bases in frame from base 1.